What follows are 25 T cell receptor beta chains derived from one specimen sequenced in a study of graft-versus-host responses after intestinal transplantation. These TCRs' antigens remain unknown. Repertoires were generated with immunoSEQ multiplex PCR, while TCRdb's copy carries only in-frame clones and drops some. Among about 86,000 clones listed, about 88% were seen once. This material consisted of unstimulated CD4+ T cells sorted from spleen or lymph node cells, taken before transplant. These TCRs come from a human donor who was the organ donor for an intestinal transplant.

The genes are TRBV7-3 and TRBJ2-3; 10 bases match TRBD1. Germline V lookup: CDR1 SGHTA, CDR2 FQGTGA. CDR3 length: 17 amino acids. J gave up 7 bases and V 4 bases, and 14 bases lay outside the gene matches. The chain's CDR3 is CASSSRIGTGEHHTQYF. CDR3 DNA: TGTGCCAGCAGCTCGCGAATTGGGACAGGGGAACATCATACGCAGTATTTT.

The chain joins TRBV7-9 to TRBJ1-4, with 8 bases fitting TRBD1. This CDR3 contains 14 residues. CDR1 is SEHNR and CDR2 is FQNEAQ in the germline V gene (reference sequence). V dropped 5 bases and J dropped 2; count of bases not matched to a gene: 1. The CDR3 loop is CASSPGGTNEKLFF. CDR3 bases: TGTGCCAGCAGCCCAGGGGGCACTAATGAAAAACTGTTTTTT. Variable domain in full (rest from reference TRBV7-9 and TRBJ1-4): DTGVSQNPRHKITKRGQNVTFRCDPISEHNRLYWYRQTLGQGPEFLTYFQNEAQLEKSRLLSDRFSAERPKGSFSTLEIQRTEQGDSAMYLCASSPGGTNEKLFFGSGTQLSVL.

V is TRBV27 and J is TRBJ2-1, with D perhaps matching TRBD2 (6 bases). Deletions cut 4 bases from V and 5 bases from J, with 18 bases between. CDR3 size: 16 residues. Germline V gives CDR1 MNHEY, CDR2 SMNVEV (reference sequence). The CDR3 sequence: CASSYWGDETNNEQFF. In DNA form, the CDR3 reads TGTGCCAGCAGTTACTGGGGGGACGAAACTAACAATGAGCAGTTCTTC.

The J gene is TRBJ2-1, the V gene TRBV4-2, with TRBD2 matching over 12 bases. V lost 2 bases to trimming and J lost 4 bases; unmatched junction nucleotides: 9. The germline V gene encodes CDR1 LGHNA and CDR2 YNFKEQ. This CDR3 comprises 18 residues. CDR3 DNA sequence: TGTGCCAGCAGCCAACACCCGACTAGCGGGGGCCCATACAATGAGCAGTTCTTC. It translates to CASSQHPTSGGPYNEQFF.

The V gene is TRBV29-1, the J gene TRBJ2-1, with 8 bases fitting TRBD1. V shed 7 bases, J shed 5 bases, and the junction held 10 bases outside the gene matches. CDR3 length equals 14 residues. CDR1 is SQVTM, CDR2 ANQGSEA, per germline. The CDR3 here is CSAPGQVSDNEQFF. In DNA, the CDR3 is TGCAGCGCCCCGGGACAGGTCAGCGACAATGAGCAGTTCTTC.

This chain links TRBV5-4 with TRBJ2-7; D is possibly TRBD2 (6 bases). This CDR3 has 15 amino acids. Trimming cost V 4 bases and J 2 bases, with 16 bases left between them. Looked up from germline, CDR1 is SGHNT and CDR2 is YYREEE (reference sequence). CDR3 loop: CASSTQAGGTYEQYF. As DNA, the CDR3 is TGTGCCAGCAGCACCCAAGCGGGTGGGACCTACGAGCAGTACTTC.

The chain joins TRBV4-1 to TRBJ2-1; 10 bases fit TRBD1. V shed 3 bases and J 8 bases; nucleotides not matched to a gene: 7. From germline, CDR1 is MGHRA and CDR2 YSYEKL. The length of the CDR3 is 15 residues. The CDR3 sequence is CASSQPGQGRDEQFF. DNA for the CDR3: TGCGCCAGCAGCCAGCCGGGACAGGGGCGAGATGAGCAGTTCTTC.

This clone has just a few counts. This rearrangement joins TRBV11-3 to TRBJ2-1; maybe TRBD1 (6 bases). The CDR3 totals 14 residues. V was shortened by 5 bases and J by 5 bases, with 13 bases between the two germline ends. Germline CDR1 reads SGHNT; CDR2 reads YENEEA. CDR3 sequence (DNA): TGTGCCAGCAGCCCCGACAGGACCCACAATGAGCAGTTCTTC. It codes for CASSPDRTHNEQFF. Full variable domain (remainder filled in from reference TRBV11-3 and TRBJ2-1): EAGVVQSPRYKIIEKKQPVAFWCNPISGHNTLYWYLQNLGQGPELLIRYENEEAVDDSQLPKDRFSAERLKGVDSTLKIQPAELGDSAVYLCASSPDRTHNEQFFGPGTRLTVL.

The V and J genes are TRBV19 and TRBJ1-3, with 7 bases that match TRBD1. Unmatched junction bases numbered 11, after V lost 4 bases and J lost 8 bases. The germline V gene has CDR1 LNHDA and CDR2 SQIVND (reference sequence). The CDR3 has 15 residues. This CDR3 is CASSTPTGQFHTIYF. The CDR3 DNA is TGTGCCAGTAGTACGCCGACGGGACAGTTCCACACCATATATTTT.

This chain uses TRBV7-2 with TRBJ1-3; D not resolved. Trimming removed 1 base from V and 3 bases from J, with 10 bases in between. This CDR3 is built from 15 residues. Germline CDR1 is SGHTA and CDR2 is FQGNSA. The DNA for the CDR3 is TGTGCCAGCAGCTTAGTGGCAGGCGTTGGAAACACCATATATTTT. It specifies CASSLVAGVGNTIYF.

The genes are TRBV4-2 and TRBJ2-1; D perhaps matches TRBD2 (5 bases). CDR3 length: 17 amino acids. Germline CDR1 LGHNA, CDR2 YNFKEQ. The V end was cut by 0 bases, the J end by 5 bases, with 17 bases between. The CDR3 sequence: CASSQDLGSGRNNEQFF. The CDR3 nucleotides are TGTGCCAGCAGCCAAGACCTGGGGAGCGGACGTAACAATGAGCAGTTCTTC.

This chain links TRBV6-6 with TRBJ2-6; the D gene is possibly TRBD1 (5 bases). Germline V gene lookup returns CDR1 MNHNY and CDR2 SVGAGI (reference sequence). CDR3 length: 13 amino acids. Deletions cut 5 bases from V and 12 bases from J, with 14 bases between. The CDR3 protein is CASSDSVLAVLTF. The CDR3 nucleotides are TGTGCCAGCAGTGACAGTGTGTTAGCCGTCCTGACTTTC.

The chain couples TRBV5-1 to TRBJ2-4; 11 bases agree with TRBD2. Per the germline V gene, CDR1 is SGHRS and CDR2 is YFSETQ. The CDR3 sequence is 16 residues long. V trimming: 4 bases; J trimming: 9 bases; junction bases outside the gene matches: 12. For the CDR3, the DNA is TGCGCCAGCAGCAGCGGGACTAGCGGAGCAGGCGGCATTCAGTACTTC. It translates to CASSSGTSGAGGIQYF. Complete variable domain (other parts from reference TRBV5-1 and TRBJ2-4): KAGVTQTPRYLIKTRGQQVTLSCSPISGHRSVSWYQQTPGQGLQFLFEYFSETQRNKGNFPGRFSGRQFSNSRSEMNVSTLELGDSALYLCASSSGTSGAGGIQYFGAGTRLSVL.

This clone was detected once. The chain joins TRBV27 to TRBJ1-4; maybe TRBD1 (6 bases). The CDR3 totals 17 residues. V dropped 6 bases and J dropped 3 bases, with 20 bases sitting between them. CDR1 is MNHEY and CDR2 is SMNVEV in the germline V gene (reference sequence). In nucleotides, the CDR3 is TGTGCCAGCAGCCGATGGGGGGGCTGGTCACCTAATGAAAAACTGTTTTTT. Its translation: CASSRWGGWSPNEKLFF.

The chain has TRBV11-1 and TRBJ2-5, with 7 bases matching TRBD1. V trimming: 2 bases; J trimming: 3 bases; junction bases outside the gene matches: 3. CDR1 SGHAT and CDR2 FQDESV come from the germline V gene (reference sequence). The CDR3 loop spans 14 amino acids. This CDR3 reads CASSLRGPEETQYF. For the CDR3, the DNA is TGTGCCAGCAGCTTAAGGGGGCCAGAAGAGACCCAGTACTTC.

The chain couples TRBV9 to TRBJ2-5; 11 bases are shared with TRBD2. The V segment lost 5 bases and the J segment 3 bases; nucleotides outside the gene matches: 6. CDR3 length: 15 amino acids. From germline, CDR1 is SGDLS and CDR2 YYNGEE. The CDR3 DNA reads as TGTGCCAGCAGTTATTTTAGCGGGGGGGAAGAGACCCAGTACTTC. As protein: CASSYFSGGEETQYF.

The chain recombines TRBV19 with TRBJ2-7, with 7 bases identical to TRBD1. Germline CDR1 is LNHDA and CDR2 is SQIVND (reference sequence). The CDR3 extends over 15 amino acids. After removal of 0 bases from V and 1 base from J, the junction contained 3 bases not matched to a gene. The CDR3 region has the DNA TGTGCCAGTAGTATAGACCCGGGACAGTCCTACGAGCAGTACTTC. Its translation: CASSIDPGQSYEQYF.

CDR3 region: CASSLFDSSGANVLTF. CDR3 nucleotide sequence: TGTGCCAGCAGCTTGTTCGACAGCTCTGGGGCCAACGTCCTGACTTTC. The rearrangement links TRBV5-6 to TRBJ2-6; TRBD1 might be the D (5 bases). Germline-derived CDR1 and CDR2 are SGHDT and YYEEEE. The CDR3 has 16 residues. V dropped 1 base and J dropped 0 bases, with 8 bases sitting between them.

The J gene is TRBJ1-4, the V gene TRBV14; 9 positions match TRBD1. The CDR3 has 16 amino acids. Germline trimming cut 5 bases from V and 5 bases from J; bases unmatched to any gene: 9. CDR1 is SGHDN, CDR2 FVKESK, per germline. The CDR3 nucleotides are TGTGCCAGCAGCACTCTACCGGGACAGGGAAATGAAAAACTGTTTTTT. This codes for CASSTLPGQGNEKLFF.

This chain connects TRBV11-1 to TRBJ2-1; a possible D gene is TRBD1 (6 bases). Germline V lookup: CDR1 SGHAT, CDR2 FQDESV (reference sequence). The V gene lost 3 bases and the J gene lost 6 bases, with 12 bases spanning the gap. This CDR3 region has 14 residues. CDR3 region: CASSLGAYGNEQFF. CDR3 in DNA: TGTGCCAGCAGCTTGGGGGCTTACGGCAATGAGCAGTTCTTC.

The chain joins TRBV15 to TRBJ2-5; TRBD1 matches at 10 bases. The CDR3 has 12 amino acids. The V gene's germline CDR1 is LNHNV and CDR2 YYDKDF (reference sequence). V was pared by 11 bases and J by 5 bases, with 5 bases of the junction left unmatched. The CDR3 DNA sequence: TGTGCCCGGGACAGGGGACGGGAGACCCAGTACTTC. Translating it yields CARDRGRETQYF.

The chain joins TRBV7-2 to TRBJ1-5; TRBD1 aligns across 7 bases. The CDR3 is made up of 14 amino acids. J was trimmed by 3 bases and V by 3 bases; bases with no gene match: 2. Per the germline V gene, CDR1 is SGHTA and CDR2 is FQGNSA. The CDR3 nucleotides read TGTGCCAGCAGCTTGACAGGGTTCAATCAGCCCCAGCATTTT. It is translated as CASSLTGFNQPQHF.

The CDR3 bases are TGTGCCAGCAGCCGTATAACAGGGGCCCCCGCGGAGACCCAGTACTTC. Translated: CASSRITGAPAETQYF. J is TRBJ2-5 and V is TRBV7-2, with 7 positions matching TRBD1. Germline V gives CDR1 SGHTA, CDR2 FQGNSA. V shed 5 bases and J 5 bases; nucleotides not matched to a gene: 14. There are 16 residues in the CDR3.

This sequence joins TRBV6-1 and TRBJ1-1; TRBD1 is a possible D gene (6 bases). This CDR3 has 14 amino acids. CDR1 and CDR2 (germline): MNHNS, SASEGT. V dropped 10 bases and J dropped 3 bases, with 18 bases sitting between them. In nucleotides, the CDR3 is TGTGCCACCCATGCGGGGGCAGGGGACACTGAAGCTTTCTTT. This encodes CATHAGAGDTEAFF.

The V gene is TRBV4-1, the J gene TRBJ1-6; TRBD1 aligns across 9 bases. V was pared by 1 base and J by 7 bases, with 11 bases of the junction left unmatched. The CDR3 sequence is 18 residues long. CDR1 and CDR2 from the germline V gene are MGHRA and YSYEKL. The CDR3 sequence: CASSQAPLGQGRNSPLHF. The CDR3 DNA is TGCGCCAGCAGCCAAGCACCCCTTGGACAGGGGAGAAATTCACCCCTCCACTTT.